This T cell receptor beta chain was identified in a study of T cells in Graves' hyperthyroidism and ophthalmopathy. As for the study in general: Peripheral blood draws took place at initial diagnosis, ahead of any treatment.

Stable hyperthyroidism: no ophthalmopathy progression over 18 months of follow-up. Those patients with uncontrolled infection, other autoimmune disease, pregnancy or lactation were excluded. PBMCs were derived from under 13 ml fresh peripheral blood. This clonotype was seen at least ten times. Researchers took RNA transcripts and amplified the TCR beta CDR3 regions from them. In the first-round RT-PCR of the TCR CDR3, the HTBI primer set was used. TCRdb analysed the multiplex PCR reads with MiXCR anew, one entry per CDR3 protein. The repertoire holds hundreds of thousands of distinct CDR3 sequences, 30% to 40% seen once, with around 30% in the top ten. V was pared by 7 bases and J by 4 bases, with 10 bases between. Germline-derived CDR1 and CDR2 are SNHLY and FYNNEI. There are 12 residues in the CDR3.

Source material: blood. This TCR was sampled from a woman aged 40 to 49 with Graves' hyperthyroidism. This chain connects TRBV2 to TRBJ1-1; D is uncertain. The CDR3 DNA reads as TGTGCCAGCATCGGGTCCCTCACTGAAGCTTTCTTT. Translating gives CASIGSLTEAFF.